These 24 T cell receptor beta chains originate from one sample sequenced in a study of identical twins. MiXCR, run by TCRdb on the 5' RACE reads, gives a single entry per CDR3 protein. The sample contains hundreds of thousands of distinct CDR3 sequences, over 20% of which appear only once. The data also belong to a second study, concerning T cells expressing NK-cell markers.

Sequences were obtained from PBMCs. These receptors all come from a woman younger than 35 in good health.

This clonotype appeared a few times. The chain joins TRBV20-1 to TRBJ2-3; D remains ambiguous. The CDR3 length is 15 residues. The germline V gene encodes CDR1 DFQATT and CDR2 SNEGSKA (reference sequence). The V gene lost 0 bases and the J gene lost 4 bases, with 14 bases spanning the gap. CDR3 residues: CSARETHHLSDTQYF. CDR3 nucleotide sequence: TGCAGTGCTAGAGAGACTCACCATCTTTCAGATACGCAGTATTTT.

There are a few counts of this clonotype. The chain joins TRBV5-1 to TRBJ2-7; TRBD1 aligns across 10 bases. V lost 4 bases, J lost 12 bases, and 7 bases stayed unmatched. CDR3 length equals 12 residues. CDR1 is SGHRS and CDR2 is YFSETQ in the germline V gene. CDR3 region: CASSTDRGPLYF. CDR3 nucleotides: TGCGCCAGCAGCACCGACAGGGGGCCCCTGTACTTC.

This clonotype was picked up a small number of times. The gene calls are TRBV5-6 and TRBJ2-2, with D uncertain. The CDR3 runs 12 residues. Germline values: CDR1 SGHDT, CDR2 YYEEEE. V gave up 5 bases and J gave up 7 bases, with 9 bases separating them. Here the CDR3 DNA reads TGTGCCAGCAGTATTCCGATCGGGGAGCTGTTTTTT. Amino acids: CASSIPIGELFF.

This clonotype was counted a few times. The V and J genes are TRBV9 and TRBJ2-7; D might be TRBD2 (5 bases). Germline V lookup: CDR1 SGDLS, CDR2 YYNGEE. Trimming removed 0 bases from V and 7 bases from J, with 14 bases in between. The CDR3 runs 14 residues. The CDR3 sequence: CASSVEPVPGEQYF. CDR3 DNA sequence: TGTGCCAGCAGCGTAGAACCCGTCCCGGGGGAGCAGTACTTC.

CDR3 protein: CASSFLGLAGAYNEQFF. CDR3 coding DNA: TGTGCCAGCAGTTTTCTGGGACTAGCGGGAGCTTACAATGAGCAGTTCTTC. This chain joins TRBV12-3 or TRBV12-4 and TRBJ2-1; 14 nucleotides agree with TRBD2. The CDR3 is 17 residues long. V gave up 3 bases and J gave up 4 bases; unmatched junction bases: 5.

In this sample, this clonotype turned up a few times. The chain has TRBV7-2 and TRBJ2-5; D is uncertain. The CDR3 is 16 residues long. The ends were cut back, 1 base at V and 4 bases at J, with 16 bases in the middle. Germline V gives CDR1 SGHTA, CDR2 FQGNSA. The CDR3 nucleotides are TGTGCCAGCAGCTTAGTGGGCAATCGTCGTATAGAGACCCAGTACTTC. Protein: CASSLVGNRRIETQYF.

This clonotype was found many times. This chain connects TRBV12-3 or TRBV12-4 to TRBJ2-7, with D perhaps TRBD1 or TRBD2 (5 bases each). The CDR3 has 15 amino acids. V was pared by 6 bases and J by 6 bases, with 21 bases between. The CDR3: CASSPAGTQNREQYF. The DNA for the CDR3 is TGTGCCAGCAGCCCTGCCGGGACCCAGAACCGCGAGCAGTACTTC.

V is TRBV29-1 and J is TRBJ1-1; D remains ambiguous. Germline CDR1 is SQVTM and CDR2 is ANQGSEA. The V end lost 3 bases, the J end lost 4 bases, and 12 bases lay between the germline ends. This CDR3 is 13 amino acids long. Here the CDR3 reads CSVDWAPGTEAFF. The CDR3 coding sequence is TGCAGCGTTGACTGGGCCCCGGGCACTGAAGCTTTCTTT.

This chain uses TRBV4-1 with TRBJ2-1; 7 nucleotides agree with TRBD1. Losses at the gene ends were 4 bases for V and 7 bases for J; bases not matched to a gene: 4. Germline CDR1 reads MGHRA; CDR2 reads YSYEKL. This CDR3 is built from 13 residues. The CDR3 nucleotides read TGCGCCAGCAGCCGGGACAGACCTAATGAGCAGTTCTTC. It encodes CASSRDRPNEQFF.

This clonotype was counted between two and nine times. Written as DNA, the CDR3 is TGCGCCAGCAGCTTGGAAACCCCCTGGTATGAGCAGTTCTTC. Its protein product is CASSLETPWYEQFF. V usage is TRBV5-1 and J usage is TRBJ2-1; no clear D. CDR1 and CDR2 from the germline V gene are SGHRS and YFSETQ. CDR3 length: 14 amino acids. V was shortened by 0 bases and J by 8 bases, with 12 bases between the two germline ends.

This clonotype was seen a handful of times. The chain is built from TRBV10-3 and TRBJ2-3; TRBD2 matches 12 bases. Germline V gene lookup returns CDR1 ENHRY and CDR2 SYGVKD. V lost 6 bases, J lost 5 bases, and 9 bases stayed unmatched. The CDR3 totals 16 residues. For the CDR3, the DNA is TGTGCCATCAGAGCCACTAGCGGGAGGACTCAAGATACGCAGTATTTT. This codes for CAIRATSGRTQDTQYF.

This clonotype came up a few times. The V call is TRBV7-2, the J call TRBJ2-7, with a weak D call TRBD2 (6 bases). The germline V and J ends were trimmed by 6 bases and 2 bases, with 14 bases remaining between them. Germline CDR1 and CDR2: SGHTA and FQGNSA. The CDR3 has 14 residues. CDR3 amino acids: CASRNSRTTYEQYF. The CDR3 DNA reads TGTGCCAGCAGGAACTCCAGGACTACCTACGAGCAGTACTTC.

This clonotype came up a few times. The rearrangement uses TRBV10-3 and TRBJ2-7; D is tentatively TRBD1 or TRBD2 (5 bases each). Germline values: CDR1 ENHRY, CDR2 SYGVKD. CDR3 length equals 12 residues. Trimming removed 3 bases from V and 6 bases from J, with 9 bases in between. CDR3 sequence reads: CAISEIGTEQYF. CDR3 nucleotide sequence: TGTGCCATCAGTGAAATAGGGACCGAGCAGTACTTC.

CDR3: CSVVKGSGELFF. CDR3 nucleotides: TGCAGCGTTGTAAAGGGTTCCGGGGAGCTGTTTTTT. V is TRBV29-1 and J is TRBJ2-2; D uncertain. Between the trimmed V and J ends, which lost 4 bases and 6 bases, there was a span of 9 bases. The germline V gene has CDR1 SQVTM and CDR2 ANQGSEA. The CDR3 is made up of 12 amino acids.

This clonotype turned up a few times. The gene calls are TRBV20-1 and TRBJ2-1; 16 bases agree with TRBD2. Germline V gene sequence: CDR1 DFQATT, CDR2 SNEGSKA (reference sequence). V lost 6 bases, J lost 2 bases, and 7 bases stayed unmatched. This CDR3 has 17 amino acids. The CDR3 here is CSAGTSGGAGAYNEQFF. CDR3 nucleotide sequence: TGCAGTGCCGGGACTAGCGGGGGGGCTGGTGCCTACAATGAGCAGTTCTTC.

This clonotype has more than one count but fewer than ten. The genes are TRBV12-3 or TRBV12-4 and TRBJ2-4, with D maybe TRBD1 (5 bases). The CDR3 is made up of 14 amino acids. V lost 7 bases, J lost 1 base, and 11 bases lay in between. CDR3 sequence (DNA): TGTGCCAGCACCCAGTCAGGGGCCAAAAACATTCAGTACTTC. It yields the protein CASTQSGAKNIQYF.

V and J are TRBV7-2 and TRBJ2-1, with D perhaps matching TRBD2 (6 bases). Trimming pared 3 bases from V and 4 bases from J, leaving 13 bases between. From germline, CDR1 is SGHTA and CDR2 FQGNSA. The length of the CDR3 is 15 residues. The CDR3 DNA reads TGTGCCAGCAGCTTCCGACTAGGGACTTACAATGAGCAGTTCTTC. As protein: CASSFRLGTYNEQFF.

This clonotype occurred a few times. DNA for the CDR3: TGTGCCACCAGCCAGCGGGGACTAGCGGGGTTAGGCGAGCAGTACTTC. It yields the protein CATSQRGLAGLGEQYF. V usage is TRBV15 and J usage is TRBJ2-7, with 13 bases identical to TRBD2. The CDR3 extends over 16 amino acids. The junction had 10 bases not matched to a gene; V was cut back by 5 bases and J by 6 bases. From germline, CDR1 is LNHNV and CDR2 YYDKDF (reference sequence).

The rearrangement uses TRBV12-3 or TRBV12-4 and TRBJ2-2, with D tentatively TRBD1 (6 bases). Trimming removed 6 bases at V and 5 bases at J, with 13 bases between. This CDR3 is 14 amino acids long. Written as DNA, the CDR3 is TGTGCCAGCAGAGGACAGCCGGGGACCGGGGAGCTGTTTTTT. Amino acid sequence: CASRGQPGTGELFF.

This clonotype was seen only a few times. This sequence joins TRBV29-1 and TRBJ2-3; tentative D call: TRBD1 (5 bases). Trimming stripped 1 base from V and 10 bases from J, with 9 bases between. The CDR3 runs 11 residues. Germline CDR1 is SQVTM and CDR2 is ANQGSEA. DNA of the CDR3: TGCAGCGTTGAAGGAGGCAGGGCGCAGTATTTT. It is translated as CSVEGGRAQYF.

This clonotype was detected a few times. V usage is TRBV9 and J usage is TRBJ2-1; TRBD2 is a possible D gene (7 bases). The CDR3 extends over 15 amino acids. V shed 2 bases and J shed 3 bases, with 12 bases lying between them. The germline CDR1 and CDR2 sequences are SGDLS and YYNGEE. The CDR3 loop reads CASSVLGGLYNEQFF. As DNA, the CDR3 is TGTGCCAGCAGCGTGTTGGGGGGGCTCTACAATGAGCAGTTCTTC.

This clonotype came up many times. The chain employs TRBV29-1 and TRBJ2-7; no reliable D call. CDR3 length: 13 amino acids. Germline CDR1 SQVTM, CDR2 ANQGSEA. V was pared by 4 bases and J by 0 bases, with 10 bases between. The CDR3 nucleotides are TGCAGCGTTGTATGGCAGAGCTCCTACGAGCAGTACTTC. Its protein product is CSVVWQSSYEQYF.

The V and J genes are TRBV5-6 and TRBJ2-1; D is possibly TRBD2 (6 bases). The CDR3 totals 14 residues. The ends were cut back, 4 bases at V and 6 bases at J, with 14 bases in the middle. The V gene's germline CDR1 is SGHDT and CDR2 YYEEEE. DNA of the CDR3: TGTGCCAGCAGCCGTTCACGGGGGATCAATGAGCAGTTCTTC. It specifies CASSRSRGINEQFF.

This clonotype has only a few counts. The chain is built from TRBV6-1 and TRBJ2-1, with D maybe TRBD2 (5 bases). Germline V lookup: CDR1 MNHNS, CDR2 SASEGT. V was trimmed by 7 bases and J by 10 bases, leaving 17 bases between them. This CDR3 region has 13 residues. The CDR3 nucleotides read TGTGCCAGCAATGGATGGGAGCAGGACGAGCAGTTCTTC. It codes for CASNGWEQDEQFF.